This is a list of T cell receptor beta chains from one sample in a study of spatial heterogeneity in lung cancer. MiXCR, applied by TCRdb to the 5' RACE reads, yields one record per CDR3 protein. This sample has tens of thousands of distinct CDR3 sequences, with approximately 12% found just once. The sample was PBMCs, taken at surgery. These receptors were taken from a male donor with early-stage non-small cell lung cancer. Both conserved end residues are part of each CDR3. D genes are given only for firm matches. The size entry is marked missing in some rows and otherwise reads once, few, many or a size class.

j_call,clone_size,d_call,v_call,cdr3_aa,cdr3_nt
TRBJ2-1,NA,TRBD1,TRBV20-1,CSAHRQGVYEKFF,TGCAGTGCCCATCGACAGGGAGTCTATGAGAAGTTCTTC
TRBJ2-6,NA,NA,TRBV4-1,CASSRAIQTSGANVLTF,TGCGCCAGCAGCCGGGCAATCCAGACATCTGGGGCCAACGTCCTGACTTTC
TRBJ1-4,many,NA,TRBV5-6,CASSLRGASFGKLFF,TGTGCCAGCAGCCTCAGGGGCGCCTCCTTCGGAAAACTGTTTTTT
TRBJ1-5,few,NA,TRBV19,CASSIEGTIRQPQHF,TGTGCCAGTAGTATAGAAGGGACAATTCGACAGCCCCAGCATTTT
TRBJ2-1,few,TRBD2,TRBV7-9,CASSPRALKRESYNEQFF,TGTGCCAGCAGCCCCCGCGCACTAAAGCGGGAGAGCTACAATGAGCAGTTCTTC
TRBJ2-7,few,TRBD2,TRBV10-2,CASSVGTSGVAYEQYF,TGCGCCAGCAGTGTCGGGACTAGCGGGGTTGCCTACGAGCAGTACTTC
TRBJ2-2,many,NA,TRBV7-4,CASSWRWGPHTGELFF,TGTGCCAGCAGCTGGCGTTGGGGGCCCCACACCGGGGAGCTGTTTTTT
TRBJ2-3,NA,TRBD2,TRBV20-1,CSATRTSGGSTDTQYF,TGCAGTGCTACCCGGACTAGCGGGGGCAGCACAGATACGCAGTATTTT
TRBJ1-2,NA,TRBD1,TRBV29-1,CSVTGTDTNYGYTF,TGCAGCGTTACCGGGACAGACACTAACTATGGCTACACCTTC
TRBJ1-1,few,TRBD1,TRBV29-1,CSVGRDRGTEAFF,TGCAGCGTCGGAAGGGACAGGGGCACTGAAGCTTTCTTT
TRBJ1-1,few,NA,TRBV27,CASSGNTEAFF,TGTGCCAGCAGTGGGAACACTGAAGCTTTCTTT
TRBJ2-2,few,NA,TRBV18,CASSPVDTGELFF,TGTGCCAGCTCACCGGTGGACACCGGGGAGCTGTTTTTT
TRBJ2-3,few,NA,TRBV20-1,CSAPPGRFTDTQYF,TGCAGTGCTCCTCCCGGGCGGTTCACAGATACGCAGTATTTT
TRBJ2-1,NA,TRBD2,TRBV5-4,CASRHSGEGYNEQFF,TGTGCCAGCAGACATAGCGGGGAAGGGTACAATGAGCAGTTCTTC
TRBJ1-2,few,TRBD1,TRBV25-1,CASSGPLRGLNYGYTF,TGTGCCAGCAGTGGTCCTTTGAGGGGGCTCAACTATGGCTACACCTTC
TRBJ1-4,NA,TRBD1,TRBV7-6,CASSLSPGTVYEKLFF,TGTGCCAGCAGCCTCTCACCCGGGACAGTTTATGAAAAACTGTTTTTT
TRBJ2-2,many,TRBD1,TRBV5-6,CASSLPGTGITGELFF,TGTGCCAGCAGCTTGCCCGGGACAGGGATCACCGGGGAGCTGTTTTTT
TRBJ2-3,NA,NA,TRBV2,CASPARRDTQYF,TGTGCCAGCCCTGCGAGGCGGGATACGCAGTATTTT
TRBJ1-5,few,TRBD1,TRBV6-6,CASSGQGARNQPQHF,TGTGCCAGCAGTGGACAGGGGGCGCGTAATCAGCCCCAGCATTTT
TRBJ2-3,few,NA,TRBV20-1,CSASTSSVHTDTQYF,TGCAGTGCTAGTACCTCTAGCGTCCACACAGATACGCAGTATTTT
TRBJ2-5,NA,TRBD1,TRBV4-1,CASSQDQQGTQETQYF,TGCGCCAGCAGCCAAGATCAACAGGGGACCCAAGAGACCCAGTACTTC
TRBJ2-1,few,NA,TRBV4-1,CASSQSGAIEQFF,TGCGCCAGCAGCCAGTCTGGAGCGATTGAGCAGTTCTTC
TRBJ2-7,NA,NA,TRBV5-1,CASSLLTGDFYEQYF,TGCGCCAGCAGCTTGCTAACGGGGGATTTCTACGAGCAGTACTTC
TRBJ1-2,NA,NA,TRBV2,CASRGDSEDYGYTF,TGTGCCAGCAGGGGAGACAGTGAGGACTATGGCTACACCTTC
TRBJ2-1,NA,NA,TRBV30,CAWSFAHYNEQFF,TGTGCCTGGAGTTTCGCCCATTACAATGAGCAGTTCTTC
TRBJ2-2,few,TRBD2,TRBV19,CASSVTSGRAGTGELFF,TGTGCCAGTAGTGTAACTAGCGGGAGGGCCGGGACCGGGGAGCTGTTTTTT
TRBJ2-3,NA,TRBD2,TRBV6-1,CASTSGGFTDTQYF,TGTGCCAGCACGAGCGGGGGGTTCACAGATACGCAGTATTTT
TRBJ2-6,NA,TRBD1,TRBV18,CASSPRQGATGANVLTF,TGTGCCAGCTCACCGAGACAGGGGGCAACAGGGGCCAACGTCCTGACTTTC